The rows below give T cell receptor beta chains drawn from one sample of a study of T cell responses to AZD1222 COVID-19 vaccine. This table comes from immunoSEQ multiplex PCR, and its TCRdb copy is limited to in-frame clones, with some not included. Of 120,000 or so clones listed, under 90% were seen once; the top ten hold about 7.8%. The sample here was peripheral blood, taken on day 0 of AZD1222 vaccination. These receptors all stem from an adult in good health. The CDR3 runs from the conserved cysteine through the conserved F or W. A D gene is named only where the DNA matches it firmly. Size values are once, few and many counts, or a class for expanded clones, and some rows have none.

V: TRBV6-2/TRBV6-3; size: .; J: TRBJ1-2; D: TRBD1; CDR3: CASSTPPGQGVYGYTF; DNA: TGTGCCAGCAGTACCCCACCGGGACAGGGGGTCTATGGCTACACCTTC
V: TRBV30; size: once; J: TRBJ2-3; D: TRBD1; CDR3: CAWERRDRGPNTQYF; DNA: TGTGCCTGGGAAAGGCGGGACAGGGGACCGAATACGCAGTATTTT
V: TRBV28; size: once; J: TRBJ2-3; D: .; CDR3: CASSFQGGIGDTQYF; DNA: TGTGCCAGCAGTTTTCAAGGCGGGATAGGTGATACGCAGTATTTT
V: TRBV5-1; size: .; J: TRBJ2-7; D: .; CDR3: CASSPQGDFSYEQYF; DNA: TGCGCCAGCAGCCCCCAGGGGGACTTCTCCTACGAGCAGTACTTC
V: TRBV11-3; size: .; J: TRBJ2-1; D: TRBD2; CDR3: CASSPREAGYNEQFF; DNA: TGTGCCAGCAGCCCCCGGGAGGCGGGATACAATGAGCAGTTCTTC
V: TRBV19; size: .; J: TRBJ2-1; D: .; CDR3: CATQTRGGHNEQFF; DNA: TGTGCCACCCAGACCCGTGGCGGACACAATGAGCAGTTCTTC
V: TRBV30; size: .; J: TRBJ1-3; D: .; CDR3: CAWSQASGNTIYF; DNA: TGTGCCTGGAGTCAGGCGTCCGGAAACACCATATATTTT
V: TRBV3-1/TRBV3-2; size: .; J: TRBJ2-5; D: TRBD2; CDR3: CASKRRAGSETQYF; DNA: TGTGCCAGCAAAAGAAGAGCGGGGTCGGAGACCCAGTACTTC
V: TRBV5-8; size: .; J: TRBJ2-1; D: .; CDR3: CASSRGPGRGEQFF; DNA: TGTGCCAGCAGCCGAGGACCCGGAAGGGGAGAGCAGTTCTTC
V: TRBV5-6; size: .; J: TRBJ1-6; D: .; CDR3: CASSLLQGGALHF; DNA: TGTGCCAGCAGCTTGTTACAGGGAGGGGCCCTCCACTTT
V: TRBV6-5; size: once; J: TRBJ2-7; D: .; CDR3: CATAVSYEQYF; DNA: TGTGCCACGGCAGTCTCCTACGAGCAGTACTTC
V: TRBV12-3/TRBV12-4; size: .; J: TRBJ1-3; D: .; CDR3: CASSFQANTIYF; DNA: TGTGCCAGCAGTTTCCAGGCCAACACCATATATTTT
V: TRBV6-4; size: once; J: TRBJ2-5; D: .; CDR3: CASSDPSSPQETQYF; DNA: TGTGCCAGCAGTGACCCTAGCAGCCCTCAAGAGACCCAGTACTTC
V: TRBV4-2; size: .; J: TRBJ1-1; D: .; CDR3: CASSQAGGAGAMNTEAFF; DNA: TGTGCCAGCAGCCAAGCCGGTGGGGCAGGGGCCATGAACACTGAAGCTTTCTTT
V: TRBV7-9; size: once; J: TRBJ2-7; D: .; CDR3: CASSLQGDRYPYEQYF; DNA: TGTGCCAGCAGCTTACAAGGGGACCGATACCCCTACGAGCAGTACTTC
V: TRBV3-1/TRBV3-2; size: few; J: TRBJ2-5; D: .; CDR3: CASSQGSQETQYF; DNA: TGTGCCAGCAGCCAAGGTAGCCAAGAGACCCAGTACTTC
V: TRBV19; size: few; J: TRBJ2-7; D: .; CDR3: CASSIAWRAYEQYF; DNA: TGTGCCAGTAGTATAGCTTGGCGTGCTTACGAGCAGTACTTC
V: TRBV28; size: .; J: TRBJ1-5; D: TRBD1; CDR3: CASSYGTGQPQHF; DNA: TGTGCCAGCAGCTATGGGACAGGTCAGCCCCAGCATTTT
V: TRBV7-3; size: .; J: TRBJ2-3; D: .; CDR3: CASSFNYGDTQYF; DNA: TGTGCCAGCAGCTTCAATTACGGAGATACGCAGTATTTT
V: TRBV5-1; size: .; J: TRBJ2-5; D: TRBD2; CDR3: CASSQPGLAAETQYF; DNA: TGCGCCAGCAGTCAGCCGGGACTAGCGGCGGAGACCCAGTACTTC
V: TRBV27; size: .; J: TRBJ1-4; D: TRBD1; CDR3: CASSLWTGGASNEKLFF; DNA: TGTGCCAGCAGTTTATGGACAGGGGGCGCGTCTAATGAAAAACTGTTTTTT
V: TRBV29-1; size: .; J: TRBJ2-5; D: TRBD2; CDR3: CSVERTSGGAGETQYF; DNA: TGCAGCGTTGAAAGAACTAGCGGGGGGGCGGGAGAGACCCAGTACTTC
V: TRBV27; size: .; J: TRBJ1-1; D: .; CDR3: CASTDRRNTEAFF; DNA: TGTGCCAGCACCGACAGGAGGAACACTGAAGCTTTCTTT
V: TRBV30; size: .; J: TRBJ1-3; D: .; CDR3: CAWAGSGNTIYF; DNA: TGTGCCTGGGCAGGTTCTGGAAACACCATATATTTT
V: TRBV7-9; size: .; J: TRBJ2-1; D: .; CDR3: CASSTLQRQQFF; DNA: TGTGCCAGCAGCACACTCCAGAGACAGCAGTTCTTC
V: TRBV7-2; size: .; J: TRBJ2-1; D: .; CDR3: CASSLDRDISEQFF; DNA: TGTGCCAGCAGCTTGGACCGGGATATTTCTGAGCAGTTCTTC
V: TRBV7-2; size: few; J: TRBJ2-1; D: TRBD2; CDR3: CASSLYVTSGGYNEQFF; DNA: TGTGCCAGCAGCTTATATGTAACTAGCGGGGGTTACAATGAGCAGTTCTTC
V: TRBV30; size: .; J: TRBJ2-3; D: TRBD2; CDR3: CAWGEGLAGPDTQYF; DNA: TGTGCCTGGGGGGAGGGACTAGCGGGCCCAGATACGCAGTATTTT
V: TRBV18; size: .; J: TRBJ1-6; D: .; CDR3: CASSRGREGAYNSPLHF; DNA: TGTGCCAGCTCACGCGGCCGAGAAGGGGCCTATAATTCACCCCTCCACTTT
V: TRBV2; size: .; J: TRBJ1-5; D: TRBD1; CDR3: CASSGTGGYQPQHF; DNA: TGTGCCAGCAGCGGGACAGGGGGCTATCAGCCCCAGCATTTT
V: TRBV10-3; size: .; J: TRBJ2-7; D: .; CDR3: CAISDPGTGTYEQYF; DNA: TGTGCCATCAGTGATCCCGGGACTGGGACCTACGAGCAGTACTTC
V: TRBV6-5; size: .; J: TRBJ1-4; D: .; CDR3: CASSYLGPNEKLFF; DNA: TGTGCCAGCAGTTACCTGGGACCTAATGAAAAACTGTTTTTT
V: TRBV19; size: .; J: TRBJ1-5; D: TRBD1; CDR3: CASSRLGQGASNQPQHF; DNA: TGTGCCAGTAGCCGCTTAGGGCAGGGGGCGAGCAATCAGCCCCAGCATTTT
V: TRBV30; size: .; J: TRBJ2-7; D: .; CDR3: CAWSVLAGVSPVYEQYF; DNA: TGTGCCTGGAGTGTACTCGCAGGGGTCAGTCCTGTCTACGAGCAGTACTTC